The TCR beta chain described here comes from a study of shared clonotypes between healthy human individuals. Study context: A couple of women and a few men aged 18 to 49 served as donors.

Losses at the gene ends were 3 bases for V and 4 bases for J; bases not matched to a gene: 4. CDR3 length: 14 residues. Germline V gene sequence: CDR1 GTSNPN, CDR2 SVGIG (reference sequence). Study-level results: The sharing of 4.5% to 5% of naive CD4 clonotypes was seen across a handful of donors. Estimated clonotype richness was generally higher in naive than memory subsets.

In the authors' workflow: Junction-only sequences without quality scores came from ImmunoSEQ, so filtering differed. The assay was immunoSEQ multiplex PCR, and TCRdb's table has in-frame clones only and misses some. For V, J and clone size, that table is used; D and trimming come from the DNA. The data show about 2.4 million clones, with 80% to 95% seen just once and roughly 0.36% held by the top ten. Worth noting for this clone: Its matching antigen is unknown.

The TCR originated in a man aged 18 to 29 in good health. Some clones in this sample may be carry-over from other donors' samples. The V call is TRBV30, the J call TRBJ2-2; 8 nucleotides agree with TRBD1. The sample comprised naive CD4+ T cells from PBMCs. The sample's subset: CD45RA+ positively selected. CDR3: CAWRITGGTGELFF. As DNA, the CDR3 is TGTGCCTGGAGGATAACAGGGGGCACCGGGGAGCTGTTTTTT.